This TCR beta chain was recovered during a study of shared clonotypes between healthy human individuals. Background on the study: Donors had three CD4 naive, three CD4 memory, two CD8 naive and one CD8 memory plate apiece.

The CDR3 has 16 residues. The germline CDR1 and CDR2 sequences are MNHEY and SMNVEV (reference sequence). V lost 9 bases to trimming and J lost 1 base; unmatched junction nucleotides: 8. CD8 memory was a combination that joined CD45RO+ cells with CCR7-negative CD45RA+ TemRA cells. Template for every sorted-subset replicate PCR totaled around 200 ng DNA, roughly 30,000 T cell genomes. The protocol was immunoSEQ multiplex PCR, while the TCRdb copy is restricted to in-frame clones and leaves out a portion. This sample has fewer than 850,000 clones, with around 90% found just once. This TCR came from a man between 18 and 29 years old in good health. Some clones in this sample may be carry-over from other donors' samples. Material: memory CD8+ T cells from PBMCs. Noted subset: CD45RO+ cells pooled with CCR7-negative TemRA cells. The V and J genes are TRBV27 and TRBJ2-2; 10 bases fit TRBD2. The CDR3 loop is CASRGLAAENTGELFF. As DNA, the CDR3 is TGTGCCAGTAGAGGACTAGCGGCCGAGAACACCGGGGAGCTGTTTTTT.